This T cell receptor beta chain was profiled in a study of T cell responses to AZD1222 COVID-19 vaccine. Profiling relied on immunoSEQ multiplex PCR, and the TCRdb table lists in-frame clones only, not all of them. The repertoire holds 150,000 to 200,000 clones, with approximately 93% as singletons. General observations from the study: Mostly white British, mostly female donors; authors suggested clonal diversity may be underestimated.

The table lists this clone with a count of one. As yet, its antigen is unknown. CDR3 length: 17 amino acids. Losses at the gene ends were 5 bases for V and 5 bases for J; bases not matched to a gene: 14. Germline assignment: CDR1 KGHDR and CDR2 SFDVKD. This chain links TRBV24-1 with TRBJ2-3; 8 bases map to TRBD2. The source is an adult in good health. The sample here was peripheral blood, taken on day 0 of AZD1222 vaccination. CDR3 sequence: CATSGGSGGGSQDTQYF. The CDR3 DNA follows: TGTGCCACCAGTGGGGGCAGTGGCGGGGGGAGTCAAGATACGCAGTATTTT.